Here is one T cell receptor beta chain with its context. Its antigen remains unidentified. This specimen belongs to a study of T cells in Graves' hyperthyroidism and ophthalmopathy. Notes on the study in general: Patients with ophthalmopathy were separated from those with stable hyperthyroidism by a 13 V-J model.

What was amplified from RNA transcripts were TCR beta CDR3 regions. TCR CDR3 underwent first-round RT-PCR with the HTBI primer set. TCRdb redid the calling of the multiplex PCR reads with MiXCR, one entry per CDR3 protein. The table has roughly 500,000 distinct CDR3 sequences, 40% to 50% seen once. The V gene end was trimmed by 5 bases and the J gene end by 0 bases; junction bases not matched to a gene: 15. Germline values: CDR1 SGHTA, CDR2 FQGNSA. The length of the CDR3 is 19 residues. The specimen was peripheral blood or thyroid tissue (not recorded which). This TCR was sampled from an adult woman with Graves' disease, either hyperthyroidism or ophthalmopathy (not recorded which). The gene calls are TRBV7-2 and TRBJ2-7; 11 bases agree with TRBD1. The CDR3 nucleotides are TGTGCCAGCAGCCCAGGGACAGGGGGAGGACAGCCCCGCTCCTACGAGCAGTACTTC. Encoded protein: CASSPGTGGGQPRSYEQYF.